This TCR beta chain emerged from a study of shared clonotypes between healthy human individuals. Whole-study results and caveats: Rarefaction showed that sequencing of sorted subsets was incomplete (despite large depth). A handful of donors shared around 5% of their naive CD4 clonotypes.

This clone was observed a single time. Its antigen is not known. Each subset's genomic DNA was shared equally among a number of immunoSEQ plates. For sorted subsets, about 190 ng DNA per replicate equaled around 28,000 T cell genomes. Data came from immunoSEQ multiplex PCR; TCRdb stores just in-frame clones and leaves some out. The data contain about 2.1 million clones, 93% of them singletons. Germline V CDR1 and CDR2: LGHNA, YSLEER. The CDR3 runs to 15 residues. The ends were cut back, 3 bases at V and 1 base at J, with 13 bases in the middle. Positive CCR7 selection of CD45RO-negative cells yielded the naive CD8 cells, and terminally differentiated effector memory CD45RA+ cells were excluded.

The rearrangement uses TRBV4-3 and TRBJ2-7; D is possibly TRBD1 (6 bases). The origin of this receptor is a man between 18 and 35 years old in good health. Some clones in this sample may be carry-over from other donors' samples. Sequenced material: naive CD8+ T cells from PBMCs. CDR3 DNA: TGCGCCAGCAGCCATGCCAGGGGTAATTCCTACGAGCAGTACTTC. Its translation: CASSHARGNSYEQYF.